Below are 18 T cell receptor beta chains sequenced from a single sample in a study of cytomegalovirus exposure and HLA in healthy donors. The PCR used 60 Vbeta and 13 Jbeta primers. Measured with immunoSEQ multiplex PCR; TCRdb has only the in-frame clones, and not every one. The sample has 200,000 to 250,000 clones, approximately 87% seen once. The sequencing sample was made of PBMCs. The receptors were gathered from a human donor in good health.

The chain recombines TRBV7-9 with TRBJ1-1, with D unclear. V dropped 3 bases and J dropped 2 bases, with 13 bases sitting between them. Germline CDR1 reads SEHNR; CDR2 reads FQNEAQ (reference sequence). CDR3 length: 15 residues. The CDR3 loop reads CASSFLTGFNTEAFF. In DNA, the CDR3 is TGTGCCAGCAGCTTTCTGACCGGGTTTAACACTGAAGCTTTCTTT.

A remark on this clone: Relative to the germline gene, one junction end is altered; a read error may explain this. The chain uses TRBV7-9 and TRBJ2-1, with 10 bases fitting TRBD2. CDR3 size: 17 residues. CDR1 and CDR2 from the germline V gene are SEHNR and FQNEAQ (reference sequence). The CDR3 bases are TGTTCCAGCAGCTTCTCGCCCCTAGCGGGAGAGTCCAATGAGCAGTTCTTC. Its protein product is CSSSFSPLAGESNEQFF.

V gene TRBV12-2 combines with J gene TRBJ1-1. TRBV12-2 is a known pseudogene. The CDR3 is made up of 15 amino acids. As DNA, the CDR3 is TGTGCAAGTCGCCAACCGGTGGAGGGGAACACTGAAGCTTTCTTT. Translating gives CASRQPVEGNTEAFF.

This rearrangement joins TRBV27 to TRBJ1-5; TRBD1 matches at 8 bases. The CDR3 consists of 14 residues. The germline gives CDR1 MNHEY, CDR2 SMNVEV (reference sequence). Trimming took 7 bases from V and 1 from J; bases not matched to a gene: 3. The CDR3 region has the DNA TGTGCCAGCACCAGGACAGGGAGCAATCAGCCCCAGCATTTT. Its protein is CASTRTGSNQPQHF.

The gene calls are TRBV28 and TRBJ1-5; 11 bases match TRBD1. The CDR3 totals 16 residues. Germline-derived CDR1 and CDR2 are MDHEN and SYDVKM. The J segment lost 7 bases and the V segment lost 4 bases, leaving 9 bases of the junction unmatched. DNA for the CDR3: TGTGCCAGCAGTTCCCCGGACAGGGGGCTGGAGCAGCCCCAGCATTTT. It translates to CASSSPDRGLEQPQHF.

This chain joins TRBV7-9 and TRBJ1-1; a weak D match, TRBD1 (5 bases). Trimming removed 5 bases from V and 2 bases from J, with 21 bases in between. Germline V gene data show CDR1 as SEHNR and CDR2 as FQNEAQ (reference sequence). The CDR3 covers 17 residues. The CDR3 DNA reads TGTGCCAGCAGCATTCAGACAGCCCTCTTCGTAAACACTGAAGCTTTCTTT. Translating it yields CASSIQTALFVNTEAFF.

CDR3 nucleotides: TGTGCCAGCAGTGAAGGTGGTAGCTATAGCAATGAGCAGTTCTTC. Encoded protein: CASSEGGSYSNEQFF. This chain uses TRBV2 with TRBJ2-1, with D uncertain. Germline V lookup: CDR1 SNHLY, CDR2 FYNNEI. The CDR3 loop spans 15 amino acids. V was shortened by 1 base and J by 6 bases, with 13 bases between the two germline ends.

The V gene is TRBV18, the J gene TRBJ2-1; weak D call: TRBD2 (6 bases). The CDR3 covers 16 residues. The germline V gene encodes CDR1 KGHSH and CDR2 LQKENI. V shed 2 bases and J shed 5 bases, with 16 bases lying between them. The CDR3: CASSPVSGPGNNEQFF. CDR3 nucleotides: TGTGCCAGCTCACCAGTTAGCGGACCGGGGAACAATGAGCAGTTCTTC.

Note on this clone: The junction does not match germline at one end; this may be a read error. The chain carries TRBV7-9 and TRBJ2-7, with D maybe TRBD1 (5 bases). The CDR3 length is 14 residues. Germline lookup yields CDR1 SEHNR and CDR2 FQNEAQ (reference sequence). The CDR3 DNA follows: TGTGCCAGCAGCTTAACGCAGGGCTCCCACGAGCAGTACTTC. Translated, it gives CASSLTQGSHEQYF.

This clone showed up just once. In nucleotides, the CDR3 is TGTGCCAGCAGCCTGTCGAGGGAACCACTTTATGGCTACACCTTC. The encoded protein is CASSLSREPLYGYTF. V is TRBV5-4 and J is TRBJ1-2; D not certain. V was shortened by 4 bases and J by 5 bases, with 18 bases between the two germline ends. The CDR3 extends over 15 amino acids. Germline values: CDR1 SGHNT, CDR2 YYREEE (reference sequence).

The rearrangement links TRBV2 to TRBJ2-7; 12 bases map to TRBD2. Germline V gives CDR1 SNHLY, CDR2 FYNNEI. The CDR3 has 16 residues. After removal of 4 bases from V and 2 bases from J, the junction contained 6 bases not matched to a gene. The DNA for the CDR3 is TGTGCCAGCAGTGGGAGACTAGCGGGAGACCCCTACGAGCAGTACTTC. Its translation is CASSGRLAGDPYEQYF.

The rearrangement links TRBV7-3 to TRBJ1-2; unclear D gene. V shed 0 bases and J shed 8 bases, with 13 bases lying between them. From germline, CDR1 is SGHTA and CDR2 FQGTGA. The CDR3 spans 14 residues. CDR3 sequence reads: CASSLTPGLEGYTF. The CDR3 DNA is TGTGCCAGCAGCTTAACCCCTGGACTGGAGGGCTACACCTTC.

V gene TRBV6-6 combines with J gene TRBJ2-5; TRBD2 is a possible D gene (6 bases). The J call is in doubt because the DNA end fits TRBJ2-7 better. CDR1 is MNHNY and CDR2 is SVGAGI in the germline V gene (reference sequence). The CDR3 totals 13 residues. CDR3 sequence reads: CASVGGLTYEQYF. CDR3 coding DNA: TGTGCCAGCGTCGGAGGGCTCACCTACGAGCAGTACTTC.

The genes are TRBV7-3 and TRBJ2-2; no reliable D call. CDR3 length: 15 residues. CDR1 is SGHTA, CDR2 FQGTGA, per germline. Trimming removed 4 bases from V and 0 bases from J, with 9 bases in between. DNA for the CDR3: TGTGCCAGCAGCTCCGGGTCCACGAACACCGGGGAGCTGTTTTTT. This encodes CASSSGSTNTGELFF.

In this sample, this clone turned up once. This rearrangement joins TRBV7-8 to TRBJ2-1; the D gene is possibly TRBD1 (5 bases). CDR1 and CDR2 (germline): SGHVS, FQNEAQ. This CDR3 is 16 amino acids long. V was trimmed by 1 base and J by 3 bases, leaving 13 bases between them. The DNA for the CDR3 is TGTGCCAGCAGCTTAGAGGCGCGTCAGGGCTACAATGAGCAGTTCTTC. Its protein product is CASSLEARQGYNEQFF.

The V and J genes are TRBV19 and TRBJ1-6; D ambiguous. Germline V gives CDR1 LNHDA, CDR2 SQIVND (reference sequence). Trimming removed 6 bases from V and 0 bases from J, with 12 bases in between. The CDR3 is made up of 16 amino acids. The DNA of the CDR3 is TGTGCCAGTAGGGGTGAGGCGAACTCCTATAATTCACCCCTCCACTTT. The encoded protein is CASRGEANSYNSPLHF.

The CDR3 DNA is TGTGCCAGCAGCTTAGGGTCAGGGAAGGGCTACGAGCAGTACTTC. This sequence encodes CASSLGSGKGYEQYF. The chain recombines TRBV7-9 with TRBJ2-5; D perhaps matches TRBD1 (5 bases). The J call may be in error: the DNA end matches TRBJ2-7 better. The CDR3 length is 15 residues. In germline, CDR1 is SEHNR, CDR2 FQNEAQ (reference sequence).

J is TRBJ1-3 and V is TRBV7-2; D gene uncertain. The CDR3 covers 12 residues. CDR1 and CDR2 from the germline V gene are SGHTA and FQGNSA. Trimming took 4 bases from V and 8 from J, leaving 9 bases between them. CDR3 nucleotide sequence: TGTGCCAGCAGCTCCTACGGGGACACCATATATTTT. Translated: CASSSYGDTIYF. The variable domain in full, completed from reference TRBV7-2 and TRBJ1-3, reads GAGVSQSPSNKVTEKGKDVELRCDPISGHTALYWYRQSLGQGLEFLIYFQGNSAPDKSGLPSDRFSAERTGGSVSTLTIQRTQQEDSAVYLCASSSYGDTIYFGEGSWLTVV.